This entry concerns a single T cell receptor (beta chain). What it binds is not known. Here immunoSEQ multiplex PCR was the method, and the copy in TCRdb shows in-frame clones only, minus some. The sample contains a few thousand clones, over 65% of which appear only once. V was pared by 6 bases and J by 0 bases, with 12 bases between. Per germline, CDR1 SNHLY and CDR2 FYNNEI. The CDR3 loop spans 15 amino acids. Tumor tissue was taken before any definitive surgery or chemotherapy was given. The source of the sample is a study of high-grade serous ovarian cancer treatment subgroups. Study-level information: On average, just over 14,000 reads and 7,000 to 8,500 unique TCR beta rearrangements were obtained per sample.

Points from the study as a whole: CDR1 and CDR2 were left unanalyzed; analyses focused on CDR3. Different patients shared almost no repertoire; same-patient tumors shared about 0.11 to 0.79. These tumor repertoires lack spatial information from bulk sequencing.

The rearrangement uses TRBV2 and TRBJ1-5; possibly TRBD1 for D (6 bases). The sequenced sample consisted of tumor tissue. The TCR originated in a human donor with high-grade serous ovarian cancer. CDR3 sequence (DNA): TGTGCCAGCAGCTTAAACAGGGTTAGCAATCAGCCCCAGCATTTT. This codes for CASSLNRVSNQPQHF. The variable domain in full, completed from reference TRBV2 and TRBJ1-5, reads EPEVTQTPSHQVTQMGQEVILRCVPISNHLYFYWYRQILGQKVEFLVSFYNNEISEKSEIFDDQFSVERPDGSNFTLKIRSTKLEDSAMYFCASSLNRVSNQPQHFGDGTRLSIL.